The 18 T cell receptor beta chains below were found in one sample sequenced in a study of blood T cells in healthy people across ages. Primed by a sample-barcoded 5' primer and a J-beta primer mix, a second PCR proceeded for about 7 to 11 cycles. TCRdb re-called the 5' RACE reads through MiXCR, storing one row per CDR3 protein. This sample has about 1.1 million distinct CDR3 sequences; about two fifths occur once, and the top ten carry around 13%. The material sequenced was blood. The source is a man younger than 30 in good health.

The sample holds a few counts of this clonotype. J is TRBJ2-7 and V is TRBV29-1; D may be TRBD2 (6 bases). The germline V gene encodes CDR1 SQVTM and CDR2 ANQGSEA. CDR3 length: 13 amino acids. V was clipped by 4 bases and J by 7 bases, with 17 bases between them. CDR3 in DNA: TGCAGCGTTGGACTAGGGTTTGACAATGAGCAGTACTTC. Its translation: CSVGLGFDNEQYF.

The chain's CDR3 is CASSENGPRREKLFF. The CDR3 bases are TGTGCCAGCAGTGAAAATGGGCCGAGGAGGGAAAAACTGTTTTTT. This chain uses TRBV6-1 with TRBJ1-4; unclear D gene. Trimming took off 2 bases at V and 8 bases at J, with 15 bases between the two ends. Germline V gene sequence: CDR1 MNHNS, CDR2 SASEGT. CDR3 length: 15 amino acids.

V gene TRBV24-1 combines with J gene TRBJ2-2, with TRBD1 identical over 9 bases. The CDR3 loop spans 17 amino acids. Trimming at V came to 4 bases and at J to 8 bases, leaving 13 bases not matched to a gene. Germline V lookup: CDR1 KGHDR, CDR2 SFDVKD. The CDR3: CATSDSVIGTGRGELFF. The DNA of the CDR3 is TGTGCCACCAGTGACTCCGTCATCGGGACAGGGAGGGGGGAGCTGTTTTTT.

The chain couples TRBV20-1 to TRBJ1-6, with 10 bases lining up with TRBD1. V shed 4 bases and J 0 bases; nucleotides not matched to a gene: 3. This CDR3 is built from 16 residues. Germline V gives CDR1 DFQATT, CDR2 SNEGSKA (reference sequence). The CDR3, as DNA: TGCAGTGCTACCGGGACAGGGGTCTCCTATAATTCACCCCTCCACTTT. It codes for CSATGTGVSYNSPLHF.

This chain joins TRBV10-3 and TRBJ1-5, with 8 bases matching TRBD1. This CDR3 comprises 17 residues. The germline V gene encodes CDR1 ENHRY and CDR2 SYGVKD. V lost 0 bases, J lost 2 bases, and 6 bases stayed unmatched. CDR3: CAISESQGARGNQPQHF. The CDR3 DNA is TGTGCCATCAGTGAGTCCCAGGGGGCGCGAGGCAATCAGCCCCAGCATTTT.

This clonotype was counted a few times. This rearrangement joins TRBV18 to TRBJ2-3; either TRBD1 or TRBD2 may supply D (5 bases each). This CDR3 is built from 14 residues. Germline CDR1 reads KGHSH; CDR2 reads LQKENI. V dropped 2 bases and J dropped 6 bases, with 12 bases sitting between them. The DNA of the CDR3 is TGTGCCAGCTCACCATCATGGGGGATGGATACGCAGTATTTT. This encodes CASSPSWGMDTQYF. The full variable domain, its missing parts supplied by reference TRBV18 and TRBJ2-3, is NAGVMQNPRHLVRRRGQEARLRCSPMKGHSHVYWYRQLPEEGLKFMVYLQKENIIDESGMPKERFSAEFPKEGPSILRIQQVVRGDSAAYFCASSPSWGMDTQYFGPGTRLTVL.

CDR3 residues: CASSHLDRPSNTGELFF. The CDR3 nucleotides read TGTGCCAGCAGCCACCTGGACAGACCTTCCAACACCGGGGAGCTGTTTTTT. The chain has TRBV14 and TRBJ2-2, with a possible D match to TRBD1 (6 bases). Trimming left V 3 bases short and J 2 bases short, with 16 bases between. The CDR3 contains 17 residues. CDR1 is SGHDN and CDR2 is FVKESK in the germline V gene.

Concerning this clonotype: This clone may be a read error of a much larger clone one base away. Because it lacks the conserved phenylalanine or tryptophan at the end, this CDR3 is likely a read error. The genes are TRBV7-9 and TRBJ2-2, with a possible D match to TRBD1 (5 bases). Trimming left V 3 bases short and J 2 bases short, with 16 bases between. This CDR3 is 17 amino acids long. The V gene's germline CDR1 is SEHNR and CDR2 FQNEAQ (reference sequence). CDR3 in DNA: TGTGCCAGCAGCTTCGGTGTGGACATTGGAAACACCGGGGAGCTGTTTCTT. Its translation is CASSFGVDIGNTGELFL.

This clonotype was counted a few times. The chain uses TRBV20-1 and TRBJ2-5; no clear D. The CDR3 is made up of 12 amino acids. V gave up 5 bases and J gave up 5 bases, with 12 bases separating them. Germline CDR1 DFQATT, CDR2 SNEGSKA (reference sequence). CDR3 residues: CSAASSRETQYF. In DNA form, the CDR3 reads TGCAGTGCTGCCTCTTCTAGGGAGACCCAGTACTTC.

This clonotype was observed many times. The rearrangement uses TRBV29-1 and TRBJ2-7; 7 bases map to TRBD2. Germline trimming cut 0 bases from V and 5 bases from J; bases unmatched to any gene: 7. Germline CDR1 reads SQVTM; CDR2 reads ANQGSEA. The CDR3 loop spans 14 amino acids. The CDR3 region is CSVEEERGIDEQYF. In DNA, the CDR3 is TGCAGCGTTGAAGAGGAGCGGGGCATCGACGAGCAGTACTTC.

This clonotype was counted only a few times. The chain is built from TRBV5-1 and TRBJ2-1; 11 bases map to TRBD1. The CDR3 loop spans 14 amino acids. CDR1 is SGHRS, CDR2 YFSETQ, per germline. The junction had 7 bases not matched to a gene; V was cut back by 9 bases and J by 5 bases. In nucleotides, the CDR3 is TGCGCCACCACGGGACAGGGGGAAGACAATGAGCAGTTCTTC. Its protein is CATTGQGEDNEQFF.

The chain links TRBV7-9 to TRBJ1-1; D may be TRBD1 (6 bases). The V end was cut by 5 bases, the J end by 5 bases, with 9 bases between. Germline V gives CDR1 SEHNR, CDR2 FQNEAQ (reference sequence). The CDR3 runs 12 residues. The CDR3 DNA sequence: TGTGCCAGCAGCGCACAGGGAACTGAAGCTTTCTTT. Its protein is CASSAQGTEAFF.

The chain couples TRBV20-1 to TRBJ2-2, with 8 bases aligning to TRBD1. This CDR3 is 16 amino acids long. Germline V lookup: CDR1 DFQATT, CDR2 SNEGSKA (reference sequence). Trimming took 0 bases from V and 3 from J; bases not matched to a gene: 6. The CDR3 loop is CSARDPGTGYTGELFF. The CDR3 DNA reads TGCAGTGCTAGAGACCCCGGGACAGGTTACACCGGGGAGCTGTTTTTT.

The sample holds many counts of this clonotype. This sequence joins TRBV4-2 and TRBJ1-2; D unclear. CDR3 length equals 13 residues. In germline, CDR1 is LGHNA, CDR2 YNFKEQ. V dropped 0 bases and J dropped 2 bases, with 4 bases sitting between them. CDR3: CASSQEDNYGYTF. CDR3 DNA sequence: TGTGCCAGCAGCCAAGAGGACAACTATGGCTACACCTTC.

This chain connects TRBV3-1 to TRBJ1-5; 12 nucleotides line up with TRBD1. The junction had 5 bases not matched to a gene; V was cut back by 1 base and J by 7 bases. The CDR3 contains 16 residues. The germline gives CDR1 LGHDT, CDR2 YNNKEL (reference sequence). The CDR3 nucleotides are TGTGCCAGCAGCCAAGGTGGGACAGGGGGCGAACAGCCCCAGCATTTT. It codes for CASSQGGTGGEQPQHF.

In the case of this clonotype: A much larger clone sits a single nucleotide away, making a read error possible. The chain couples TRBV7-2 to TRBJ2-1; 10 bases fit TRBD2. Germline CDR1 SGHTA, CDR2 FQGNSA. The CDR3 contains 17 residues. CDR3 in amino acids: CVSSLVVTSGLYNEQFF. As DNA, the CDR3 is TGTGTCAGCAGCTTAGTTGTGACTAGCGGGCTTTACAATGAGCAGTTCTTC. The full variable domain, rest sourced from reference TRBV7-2 and TRBJ2-1, is GAGVSQSPSNKVTEKGKDVELRCDPISGHTALYWYRQSLGQGLEFLIYFQGNSAPDKSGLPSDRFSAERTGGSVSTLTIQRTQQEDSAVYLCVSSLVVTSGLYNEQFFGPGTRLTVL.

Only a few counts were recorded for this clonotype. The chain is built from TRBV7-9 and TRBJ2-5; D remains unclear. V dropped 6 bases and J dropped 1 base, with 12 bases sitting between them. Per the germline V gene, CDR1 is SEHNR and CDR2 is FQNEAQ (reference sequence). CDR3 length equals 14 residues. In DNA form, the CDR3 reads TGTGCCAGCAGGGCTCCAGGAAGCCAAGAGACCCAGTACTTC. It yields the protein CASRAPGSQETQYF.

There are a few counts of this clonotype. V is TRBV2 and J is TRBJ2-5, with 7 bases fitting TRBD2. J was trimmed by 1 base and V by 8 bases; bases with no gene match: 10. Germline values: CDR1 SNHLY, CDR2 FYNNEI. CDR3 length: 15 residues. The CDR3 DNA reads TGTGCCAGCCGCCGTCCTAGCGGAGGCCAAGAGACCCAGTACTTC. This codes for CASRRPSGGQETQYF.